This TCR beta chain was retrieved from a study of T-cell reconstitution after alpha-beta-depleted transplantation in children. Unique molecular identifiers were incorporated when the TCRbeta library was constructed. TCRdb re-derived calls from the PCR reads in MiXCR, one entry per CDR3 protein. In the table there are about 610,000 distinct CDR3 sequences, about 10% of which are singletons. V was cut by 3 bases and J by 1 base, with 6 bases left in between. Germline V CDR1 and CDR2: SGHRS, YFSETQ. CDR3 length: 13 amino acids. Sequencing was performed on PBMCs from the stem cell graft donor, taken from the stem cell graft. The source of this sequence is a human donor who donated a stem cell graft to a child with acute myeloid leukemia. The chain is built from TRBV5-1 and TRBJ2-3, with no clear D. The chain's CDR3 is CASSSVGTDTQYF. The CDR3 DNA is TGCGCCAGCAGCTCAGTGGGCACAGATACGCAGTATTTT.